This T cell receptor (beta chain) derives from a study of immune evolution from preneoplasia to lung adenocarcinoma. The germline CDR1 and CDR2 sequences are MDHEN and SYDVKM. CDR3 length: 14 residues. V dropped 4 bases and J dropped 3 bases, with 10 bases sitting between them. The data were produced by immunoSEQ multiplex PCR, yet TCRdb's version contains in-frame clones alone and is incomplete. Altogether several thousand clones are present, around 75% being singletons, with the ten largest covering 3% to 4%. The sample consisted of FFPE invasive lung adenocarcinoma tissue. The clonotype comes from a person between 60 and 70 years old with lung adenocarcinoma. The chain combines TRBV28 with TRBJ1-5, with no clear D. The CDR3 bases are TGTGCCAGCAGTTCCCGGTTTACCAATCAGCCCCAGCATTTT. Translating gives CASSSRFTNQPQHF.